Sequencing of this T cell receptor beta chain was carried out in a study of blood T cell repertoires in COVID-19. Profiling relied on immunoSEQ multiplex PCR, and the TCRdb table lists in-frame clones only, not all of them. The table has 87,000 or so clones, roughly 87% seen once; the top ten hold about 6.7%. The CDR3 covers 20 residues. J was trimmed by 0 bases and V by 0 bases; bases with no gene match: 14. CDR1 LGHNA and CDR2 YSLEER come from the germline V gene. Seattle patients were enrolled during active infection and followed longitudinally. Sequencing was done on a sample of peripheral blood. The sequence derives from a man aged 18 to 29 with COVID-19, enrolled during active disease. This chain uses TRBV4-3 with TRBJ1-5; 7 bases align to TRBD1. The CDR3 DNA sequence: TGCGCCAGCAGCCAAGAGTGGGTGGAGGGGGCTCCTATTAGCAATCAGCCCCAGCATTTT. Amino acids: CASSQEWVEGAPISNQPQHF.